This TCR beta chain was documented in a study of identical twins. Study conclusions and caveats: Models predicted too little out-of-frame TCR alpha sharing in monozygotic twins. There were fewer insertions in abundant cord blood beta clonotypes, but memory repertoires showed no such pattern. Potential partial confounding of zero-insertion analyses by invariant MAIT and iNKT cells was noted.

With respect to this clonotype: Its matching antigen is unknown.

Unique molecular identifiers were present on the cDNA, and a universal primer site came from template switching. TCRdb analysed the 5' RACE reads with MiXCR anew, one entry per CDR3 protein. Of 450,000 to 600,000 distinct CDR3 sequences detected, approximately 20% appear once; the ten largest clones hold approximately 0.49%. From germline, CDR1 is KGHSH and CDR2 LQKENI. This CDR3 comprises 11 residues. V gave up 7 bases and J gave up 16 bases, with 17 bases separating them. This same sample was also taken into another study, of yellow fever vaccine responses in identical twins.

The gene calls are TRBV18 and TRBJ2-1; perhaps D is TRBD1 or TRBD2 (5 bases each). Specimen: CD4+ T cells sorted from blood. The clonotype comes from a woman between 18 and 30 years old in good health. The CDR3 sequence is CASFENMGVFF. DNA of the CDR3: TGTGCCAGCTTTGAGAATATGGGGGTTTTCTTC.